A selection of T cell receptor beta chains follows, all from one sample in a study of molecular identifiers for immune sequencing clone quantification. TCRdb analysed the PCR reads with MiXCR anew, one entry per CDR3 protein. The sample includes 85,000 to 120,000 distinct CDR3 sequences, 35% of them seen just once. The specimen was naive CD8+ T cells from blood, with Jurkat cell RNA spiked in. These receptors were obtained from a human donor in good health. Some libraries in this study had Jurkat cell RNA spiked in. The CDR3 runs from the conserved cysteine through the conserved F or W. Fields, in order: V gene, D gene, clone size, J gene, CDR3 DNA, CDR3 protein. A D gene is named only where the DNA matches it firmly. Some rows mark clone size as missing; the rest say once, few, many or name a class of expanded clone.

v_call: TRBV27; d_call: -; clone_size: -; j_call: TRBJ2-7; cdr3_nt: TGTGCCAGCAGTTTCGGGACACTTTCATACGAGCAGTACTTC; cdr3_aa: CASSFGTLSYEQYF
v_call: TRBV20-1; d_call: -; clone_size: -; j_call: TRBJ2-2; cdr3_nt: TGCAGTGCTAATCCGGAGAACACCGGGGAGCTGTTTTTT; cdr3_aa: CSANPENTGELFF
v_call: TRBV29-1; d_call: TRBD1; clone_size: few; j_call: TRBJ2-7; cdr3_nt: TGCAGCGTTGAAAGCTCCCGGACAGGGGGTTTCTACGAGCAGTACTTC; cdr3_aa: CSVESSRTGGFYEQYF
v_call: TRBV12-3/TRBV12-4; d_call: -; clone_size: -; j_call: TRBJ2-2; cdr3_nt: TGTGCCAGCAGTGGGGGGACCGGGGAGCTGTTTTTT; cdr3_aa: CASSGGTGELFF
v_call: TRBV6-2/TRBV6-3; d_call: TRBD2; clone_size: -; j_call: TRBJ2-5; cdr3_nt: TGTGCCAGCAGTTACGGCGGGAGGGATTCAGAGACCCAGTACTTC; cdr3_aa: CASSYGGRDSETQYF
v_call: TRBV6-2/TRBV6-3; d_call: -; clone_size: -; j_call: TRBJ2-7; cdr3_nt: TGTGCCAGCAGTTACCTTGGGCCCTACAATGAGCAGTACTTC; cdr3_aa: CASSYLGPYNEQYF
v_call: TRBV27; d_call: -; clone_size: -; j_call: TRBJ2-3; cdr3_nt: TGTGCCAGTATAAGCGGAGGAAGGACAGATACGCAGTATTTT; cdr3_aa: CASISGGRTDTQYF
v_call: TRBV11-2; d_call: -; clone_size: few; j_call: TRBJ1-5; cdr3_nt: TGTGCCAGCAGCTTAGGGGACACAGCCTATCAGCCCCAGCATTTT; cdr3_aa: CASSLGDTAYQPQHF
v_call: TRBV6-2/TRBV6-3; d_call: -; clone_size: few; j_call: TRBJ2-7; cdr3_nt: TGTGCCAGCAGTTACTCGATGACAGCCGAGCAGTACTTC; cdr3_aa: CASSYSMTAEQYF
v_call: TRBV15; d_call: -; clone_size: few; j_call: TRBJ2-2; cdr3_nt: TGTGCCACCAGCAACCCGGCAGGCGCGAACACCGGGGAGCTGTTTTTT; cdr3_aa: CATSNPAGANTGELFF
v_call: TRBV14; d_call: -; clone_size: few; j_call: TRBJ2-1; cdr3_nt: TGTGCCAGCAGCCCCGACCCCATCTTACAGTTCTTC; cdr3_aa: CASSPDPILQFF
v_call: TRBV20-1; d_call: -; clone_size: few; j_call: TRBJ2-7; cdr3_nt: TGCAGTGCTAGACCGGACTCAGAATACGAGCAGTACTTC; cdr3_aa: CSARPDSEYEQYF
v_call: TRBV28; d_call: -; clone_size: -; j_call: TRBJ1-1; cdr3_nt: TGTGCCAGCAGTTTGCTTGGGGGGTTCGACACTGAAGCTTTCTTT; cdr3_aa: CASSLLGGFDTEAFF
v_call: TRBV4-3; d_call: -; clone_size: few; j_call: TRBJ2-5; cdr3_nt: TGCGCCAGCAGCCAAGAACGCATATTACAGCCGCAAGAGACCCAGTACTTC; cdr3_aa: CASSQERILQPQETQYF
v_call: TRBV29-1; d_call: TRBD1; clone_size: -; j_call: TRBJ2-7; cdr3_nt: TGCAGCGTGATGACAGGGGAGTCTTACGAGCAGTACTTC; cdr3_aa: CSVMTGESYEQYF
v_call: TRBV4-1; d_call: TRBD1; clone_size: few; j_call: TRBJ2-2; cdr3_nt: TGCGCCAGCAGCCACCCAGCAGGGGGCCCCACCGGGGAGCTGTTTTTT; cdr3_aa: CASSHPAGGPTGELFF
v_call: TRBV13; d_call: TRBD2; clone_size: few; j_call: TRBJ2-3; cdr3_nt: TGTGCCAGCAGCCAATCCGGGACTAGCCGCACAGATACGCAGTATTTT; cdr3_aa: CASSQSGTSRTDTQYF
v_call: TRBV11-2; d_call: -; clone_size: -; j_call: TRBJ2-7; cdr3_nt: TGTGCCAGCAACTTAGGACCCATAACCTACGAGCAGTACTTC; cdr3_aa: CASNLGPITYEQYF
v_call: TRBV29-1; d_call: TRBD2; clone_size: few; j_call: TRBJ2-7; cdr3_nt: TGCAGCGTTGTGGGACGGACGTTAGCCGGGACTAGTCCCTACGAGCAGTACTTC; cdr3_aa: CSVVGRTLAGTSPYEQYF
v_call: TRBV11-2; d_call: -; clone_size: once; j_call: TRBJ2-2; cdr3_nt: TGTGCCAGCAGCCTAGGGGAGCAGGTGTACACCGGGGAGCTGTTTTTT; cdr3_aa: CASSLGEQVYTGELFF
v_call: TRBV28; d_call: -; clone_size: few; j_call: TRBJ1-5; cdr3_nt: TGTGCCAGCAGTTTAGGGGGCAGGGTTAGCAATCAGCCCCAGCATTTT; cdr3_aa: CASSLGGRVSNQPQHF
v_call: TRBV6-2/TRBV6-3; d_call: -; clone_size: -; j_call: TRBJ2-7; cdr3_nt: TGTGCCAGCACCCATCTGAGGGAGCAGTACTTC; cdr3_aa: CASTHLREQYF
v_call: TRBV6-6; d_call: -; clone_size: many; j_call: TRBJ2-3; cdr3_nt: TGTGCCAGCAGTTACTACCGGACAGATACGCAGTATTTT; cdr3_aa: CASSYYRTDTQYF
v_call: TRBV13; d_call: TRBD1; clone_size: -; j_call: TRBJ2-5; cdr3_nt: TGTGCCAGCAGCTCCGGGACAGGGGGCGAACTGTGGGCGACCCAGTACTTC; cdr3_aa: CASSSGTGGELWATQYF
v_call: TRBV5-6; d_call: TRBD2; clone_size: many; j_call: TRBJ2-3; cdr3_nt: TGTGCCAGCAGCTTTACTAGCGGGAGGGCCGATGCAGATACGCAGTATTTT; cdr3_aa: CASSFTSGRADADTQYF
v_call: TRBV7-2; d_call: -; clone_size: few; j_call: TRBJ1-3; cdr3_nt: TGTGCCAGCAGCTTAGAACTTGGGGCTGGAAACACCATATATTTT; cdr3_aa: CASSLELGAGNTIYF
v_call: TRBV28; d_call: TRBD1; clone_size: many; j_call: TRBJ2-7; cdr3_nt: TGTGCCAGCAGTCATGGACAGGGCTCCTACGAGCAGTACTTC; cdr3_aa: CASSHGQGSYEQYF
v_call: TRBV13; d_call: -; clone_size: few; j_call: TRBJ2-2; cdr3_nt: TGTGCCAGCAGCTTAGGACTAGCAGACGACACCGGGGAGCTGTTTTTT; cdr3_aa: CASSLGLADDTGELFF
v_call: TRBV9; d_call: -; clone_size: -; j_call: TRBJ1-5; cdr3_nt: TGTGCCAGCAGCCCTCGGACAGACAATCAGCCCCAGCATTTT; cdr3_aa: CASSPRTDNQPQHF
v_call: TRBV2; d_call: TRBD1; clone_size: -; j_call: TRBJ2-1; cdr3_nt: TGTGCCAACAGTGGGGTGACAGGGGGCGAGCAGTTCTTC; cdr3_aa: CANSGVTGGEQFF
v_call: TRBV29-1; d_call: TRBD1; clone_size: few; j_call: TRBJ2-7; cdr3_nt: TGCAGCGTTCGGACAGGGGGTCTCGAGCAGTACTTC; cdr3_aa: CSVRTGGLEQYF
v_call: TRBV6-5; d_call: -; clone_size: -; j_call: TRBJ2-2; cdr3_nt: TGTGCCAGCATAGGTTCGAGTACCGGGGAGCTGTTTTTT; cdr3_aa: CASIGSSTGELFF
v_call: TRBV10-3; d_call: -; clone_size: few; j_call: TRBJ2-7; cdr3_nt: TGTGCCATCAGCCTCACCTGGGACGAGCAGTACTTC; cdr3_aa: CAISLTWDEQYF
v_call: TRBV9; d_call: -; clone_size: many; j_call: TRBJ1-5; cdr3_nt: TGTGCCAGCAGCCCCGGGGGAAGCAATCAGCCCCAGCATTTT; cdr3_aa: CASSPGGSNQPQHF
v_call: TRBV7-9; d_call: TRBD1; clone_size: few; j_call: TRBJ2-7; cdr3_nt: TGTGCCAGCAGCTCCCCGAGGACAGGGAGCTACGAGCAGTACTTC; cdr3_aa: CASSSPRTGSYEQYF
v_call: TRBV6-6; d_call: TRBD2; clone_size: -; j_call: TRBJ2-7; cdr3_nt: TGTGCCAGCAGTTACCCCGGACTAGCGGGAGAGGCCTCCGAGCAGTACTTC; cdr3_aa: CASSYPGLAGEASEQYF
v_call: TRBV14; d_call: -; clone_size: many; j_call: TRBJ2-5; cdr3_nt: TGTGCCAGCAGCCAATGGGCGGGAGAGACCCAGTACTTC; cdr3_aa: CASSQWAGETQYF
v_call: TRBV7-9; d_call: -; clone_size: -; j_call: TRBJ1-1; cdr3_nt: TGTGCCAGCAGCGAGAGAGGCGTAGCTTTCTTT; cdr3_aa: CASSERGVAFF
v_call: TRBV28; d_call: -; clone_size: many; j_call: TRBJ2-3; cdr3_nt: TGTGCCAGCAGTCCGCTGGATGGGTTAGATACGCAGTATTTT; cdr3_aa: CASSPLDGLDTQYF
v_call: TRBV28; d_call: -; clone_size: few; j_call: TRBJ1-4; cdr3_nt: TGTGCCAGCACCAACAGGGTGTGGGAAAAACTGTTTTTT; cdr3_aa: CASTNRVWEKLFF
v_call: TRBV21-1; d_call: -; clone_size: -; j_call: TRBJ2-3; cdr3_nt: TGTGCCAGCAGCCCTACGACTAGCGCCTATACGCAGTATTTT; cdr3_aa: CASSPTTSAYTQYF
v_call: TRBV19; d_call: -; clone_size: few; j_call: TRBJ1-1; cdr3_nt: TGTGCCAGTACTCATATTGGGGGCAGGCCGGGCACTGAAGCTTTCTTT; cdr3_aa: CASTHIGGRPGTEAFF
v_call: TRBV19; d_call: -; clone_size: -; j_call: TRBJ1-1; cdr3_nt: TGTGCCAGTAGTATTGGGCCCACGAACACTGAAGCTTTCTTT; cdr3_aa: CASSIGPTNTEAFF
v_call: TRBV4-3; d_call: -; clone_size: few; j_call: TRBJ1-3; cdr3_nt: TGCGCCAGCAGCCATTATCTGGGCACAGGGGGAAACACCATATATTTT; cdr3_aa: CASSHYLGTGGNTIYF
v_call: TRBV7-9; d_call: -; clone_size: few; j_call: TRBJ2-7; cdr3_nt: TGTGCCAGCAGCCGAATCGTCCGGACTCCCCACGAGCAGTACTTC; cdr3_aa: CASSRIVRTPHEQYF
v_call: TRBV7-2; d_call: -; clone_size: few; j_call: TRBJ2-4; cdr3_nt: TGTGCCAGCAGCTTCTGGACAGAACTAGCCAAAAACATTCAGTACTTC; cdr3_aa: CASSFWTELAKNIQYF
v_call: TRBV11-3; d_call: -; clone_size: few; j_call: TRBJ2-1; cdr3_nt: TGTGCCAGCAGCTTAACTGGGTGGGGCGTCGGAGATCGTGTTGAGCAGTTCTTC; cdr3_aa: CASSLTGWGVGDRVEQFF
v_call: TRBV5-3; d_call: TRBD2; clone_size: few; j_call: TRBJ2-7; cdr3_nt: TGTGCCAGCTCGGTGGGGGGGTATGAACAGTACTTC; cdr3_aa: CASSVGGYEQYF
v_call: TRBV7-2; d_call: -; clone_size: many; j_call: TRBJ2-5; cdr3_nt: TGTGCCAGCAGCTTAGTCCGGGTCCAAGAGACCCAGTACTTC; cdr3_aa: CASSLVRVQETQYF
v_call: TRBV6-5; d_call: TRBD1; clone_size: many; j_call: TRBJ2-7; cdr3_nt: TGTGCCAGCACCGGTCTGGGGACAGGGAATTACGAGCAGTACTTC; cdr3_aa: CASTGLGTGNYEQYF
v_call: TRBV4-2; d_call: -; clone_size: -; j_call: TRBJ2-7; cdr3_nt: TGTGCCAGCAGCCAAGCAAGCGACCTCTCCTACGAGCAGTACTTC; cdr3_aa: CASSQASDLSYEQYF
v_call: TRBV9; d_call: -; clone_size: -; j_call: TRBJ2-7; cdr3_nt: TGTGCCAGCAGCGTAGGGGGGCTCTCCTTACACGAGCAGTACTTC; cdr3_aa: CASSVGGLSLHEQYF
v_call: TRBV28; d_call: -; clone_size: -; j_call: TRBJ2-1; cdr3_nt: TGTGCCAGCAGTTTTTACAGCGAGCAGTTCTTC; cdr3_aa: CASSFYSEQFF
v_call: TRBV7-9; d_call: TRBD1; clone_size: few; j_call: TRBJ1-1; cdr3_nt: TGTGCCAGCAGCCAGGGACAGGGAATGAACACTGAAGCTTTCTTT; cdr3_aa: CASSQGQGMNTEAFF
v_call: TRBV28; d_call: -; clone_size: -; j_call: TRBJ1-2; cdr3_nt: TGTGCCAGCAGTTTTCCCGACCCGGGGGATGGCTACACCTTC; cdr3_aa: CASSFPDPGDGYTF
v_call: TRBV27; d_call: -; clone_size: few; j_call: TRBJ2-7; cdr3_nt: TGTGCCAGCAGCCAATGGCCGGGCCACGAGCAGTACTTC; cdr3_aa: CASSQWPGHEQYF
v_call: TRBV6-6; d_call: -; clone_size: -; j_call: TRBJ2-2; cdr3_nt: TGTGCCAGCGGGTCCACCGGGGAGCTGTTTTTT; cdr3_aa: CASGSTGELFF